Here is one T cell receptor (beta chain) with its context. What it binds is unknown. The data stem from a study of OX40 agonist ivuxolimab in advanced cancers. Sequenced by immunoSEQ multiplex PCR; TCRdb stores in-frame clones only, minus some. The profile covers about 50,000 clones, with roughly 91% appearing a single time and roughly 4.9% taken by the ten largest. Systemic immunosuppression or autoimmune disease history was grounds to exclude patients. Overall study findings and caveats: CD4+ and CD8+ T cells in blood underwent clonal expansion by week 6 at 0.1 to 3.0 mg/kg.

CDR3 size: 16 residues. The V end lost 0 bases, the J end lost 1 base, and 12 bases lay between the germline ends. The germline V gene encodes CDR1 SEHNR and CDR2 FQNEAQ (reference sequence). Material: CD4+ or CD8+ T cells sorted from blood, obtained in a trial of the OX40 agonist ivuxolimab. This chain joins TRBV7-9 and TRBJ1-2; a possible D gene is TRBD1 (5 bases). The sequence was collected from an adult with an advanced solid tumor such as melanoma, head and neck, liver or kidney cancer. The CDR3 region is CASSLAGQTINYGYTF. Written as DNA, the CDR3 is TGTGCCAGCAGCTTAGCGGGGCAGACGATTAACTATGGCTACACCTTC.